This T cell receptor (beta chain) was documented in a study of cytomegalovirus exposure and HLA in healthy donors. The V end was cut by 5 bases, the J end by 8 bases, with 13 bases between. Germline CDR1 and CDR2: LNHDA and SQIVND (reference sequence). CDR3 length: 13 amino acids. Each donor was nominally healthy when sampled (though unrecorded immune exposures were likely). Vbeta (60) and Jbeta (13) primers were used in the PCR. Sequencing was performed with immunoSEQ multiplex PCR; in TCRdb, only in-frame clones are kept and a portion is missing. The table has tens of thousands of clones, roughly four fifths seen once.

The clonotype originates from a man in his fifties or sixties in good health and CMV-seronegative. The specimen sequenced was PBMCs. The chain uses TRBV19 and TRBJ1-5; TRBD1 is a possible D gene (5 bases). The CDR3 DNA is TGTGCCAGTAGTTGGGAGGGGACGAAGCCCCAGCATTTT. Protein sequence: CASSWEGTKPQHF.